Below are 20 T cell receptor beta chains sequenced from a single sample in a study of control samples from healthy donors and cancer patients. Data came from immunoSEQ multiplex PCR; TCRdb stores just in-frame clones and leaves some out. The profile covers 100,000 to 150,000 clones, with 90% appearing a single time and around 2.3% taken by the ten largest. Sequencing used blood. Every receptor here comes from a man aged 35 to 55 in good health.

V and J are TRBV28 and TRBJ1-5; the D gene is possibly TRBD1 (6 bases). V lost 10 bases, J lost 1 base, and 11 bases lay in between. This CDR3 has 13 residues. In germline, CDR1 is MDHEN, CDR2 SYDVKM. In DNA form, the CDR3 reads TGTGCCACTACAGGGAGAAGCAATCAGCCCCAGCATTTT. It translates to CATTGRSNQPQHF. Full variable domain (outside the CDR3, taken from reference TRBV28 and TRBJ1-5): DVKVTQSSRYLVKRTGEKVFLECVQDMDHENMFWYRQDPGLGLRLIYFSYDVKMKEKGDIPEGYSVSREKKERFSLILESASTNQTSMYLCATTGRSNQPQHFGDGTRLSIL.

This rearrangement joins TRBV6-5 to TRBJ1-3; tentative D call: TRBD1 (6 bases). The germline CDR1 and CDR2 sequences are MNHEY and SVGAGI. This CDR3 is 15 amino acids long. The V end lost 6 bases, the J end lost 0 bases, and 12 bases lay between the germline ends. The CDR3 loop is CASRAYRASGNTIYF. CDR3 DNA: TGTGCCAGCAGAGCCTACAGGGCCTCTGGAAACACCATATATTTT.

In its sample, this clone was seen once. The CDR3 DNA is TGTGCCAGCAGCTCTAGAAAGTCGGGGGCAGATACGCAGTATTTT. It translates to CASSSRKSGADTQYF. The chain combines TRBV5-6 with TRBJ2-3; the D gene is possibly TRBD2 (6 bases). V was cut by 3 bases and J by 4 bases, with 15 bases left in between. The CDR3 runs to 15 residues. CDR1 and CDR2 (germline): SGHDT, YYEEEE.

V usage is TRBV7-8 and J usage is TRBJ1-6; D is ambiguous. The V and J ends lost 6 bases and 2 bases respectively, with 11 bases between them. The CDR3 covers 15 residues. The V gene's germline CDR1 is SGHVS and CDR2 FQNEAQ. For the CDR3, the DNA is TGTGCCAGCAGAGTAACGATCGCCTATAATTCACCCCTCCACTTT. Protein product: CASRVTIAYNSPLHF.

The CDR3 sequence: CASSDTSAGTSEQYF. Written as DNA, the CDR3 is TGTGCCAGCAGTGATACTAGCGCGGGTACATCCGAGCAGTACTTC. The chain employs TRBV6-1 and TRBJ2-7, with 7 positions matching TRBD2. Germline V CDR1 and CDR2: MNHNS, SASEGT. This CDR3 contains 15 residues. With V trimmed by 3 bases and J by 6 bases, 11 bases remained unmatched.

The chain carries TRBV9 and TRBJ1-1, with 8 bases that match TRBD1. CDR3 length equals 16 residues. Trimming removed 0 bases from V and 0 bases from J; junction bases left unmatched: 4. Germline lookup yields CDR1 SGDLS and CDR2 YYNGEE. This chain's CDR3 is CASSVGQGAMNTEAFF. DNA for the CDR3: TGTGCCAGCAGCGTAGGCCAGGGGGCTATGAACACTGAAGCTTTCTTT.

The CDR3 DNA follows: TGTGCCAGTAGTAACCCCCCGAGGGTTCACTATGGCTACACCTTC. It translates to CASSNPPRVHYGYTF. The chain employs TRBV19 and TRBJ1-2; D not resolved. Germline values: CDR1 LNHDA, CDR2 SQIVND (reference sequence). This CDR3 spans 15 amino acids. V was clipped by 4 bases and J by 3 bases, with 15 bases between them.

CDR3 bases: TGTGCCAGCAGTGAAGTTCAGGTTAGCGGTGGCTACACCTTC. Amino acids: CASSEVQVSGGYTF. This chain links TRBV2 with TRBJ1-2, with unresolved D. CDR1 and CDR2 (germline): SNHLY, FYNNEI. The CDR3 sequence is 14 residues long. The germline V and J ends were trimmed by 1 base and 7 bases, with 13 bases remaining between them.

The V call is TRBV6-1, the J call TRBJ1-6; D remains ambiguous. CDR3 length: 14 amino acids. Trimming left V 2 bases short and J 10 bases short, with 12 bases between. Germline V lookup: CDR1 MNHNS, CDR2 SASEGT. The CDR3 loop is CASSELAVGSPLHF. CDR3 DNA: TGTGCCAGCAGTGAACTGGCAGTAGGGTCACCCCTCCACTTT.

The J gene is TRBJ2-1, the V gene TRBV7-2, with D maybe TRBD2 (5 bases). Looked up from germline, CDR1 is SGHTA and CDR2 is FQGNSA. This CDR3 has 14 amino acids. V lost 1 base to trimming and J lost 15 bases, with 19 bases between them. CDR3 DNA: TGTGCCAGCAGCTTAGTTAGGCCACCTCGGAGGTTGTTCTTC. Translated: CASSLVRPPRRLFF.

The chain recombines TRBV7-3 with TRBJ1-2, with a weak D call TRBD1 (5 bases). Deletions cut 2 bases from V and 6 bases from J, with 10 bases between. This CDR3 contains 13 residues. Germline values: CDR1 SGHTA, CDR2 FQGTGA. CDR3 sequence: CASSLLGDDGYTF. Written as DNA, the CDR3 is TGTGCCAGCAGCTTATTAGGGGACGATGGCTACACCTTC.

The CDR3 coding sequence is TGTGCCAGCAGCCTTAACACAGGAGGGAACACTGAAGCTTTCTTT. The encoded protein is CASSLNTGGNTEAFF. The chain recombines TRBV25-1 with TRBJ1-1, with TRBD1 as a possible D gene (5 bases). Germline V gene sequence: CDR1 MGHDK, CDR2 SYGVNS. Trimming shortened V by 6 bases and J by 1 base, and 15 bases separated the two germline ends. The CDR3 consists of 15 residues.

The J gene is TRBJ1-6, the V gene TRBV30; 7 bases agree with TRBD1. V was clipped by 2 bases and J by 9 bases; unmatched bases: 4. The V gene's germline CDR1 is GTSNPN and CDR2 SVGIG (reference sequence). The CDR3 contains 13 residues. CDR3: CAWSQGGGSPLHF. The DNA of the CDR3 is TGTGCCTGGAGTCAGGGGGGGGGTTCACCCCTCCACTTT.

The V and J genes are TRBV20-1 and TRBJ1-5, with D uncertain. With 3 bases removed from V and 0 bases from J, the gap between germline ends came to 3 bases. Germline V gene data show CDR1 as DFQATT and CDR2 as SNEGSKA (reference sequence). This CDR3 spans 12 amino acids. The CDR3 reads CSASGSNQPQHF. The CDR3, as DNA: TGCAGTGCTAGTGGTAGCAATCAGCCCCAGCATTTT.

This chain joins TRBV5-1 and TRBJ2-2; TRBD2 matches at 10 bases. Germline values: CDR1 SGHRS, CDR2 YFSETQ. The CDR3 loop spans 15 amino acids. J was trimmed by 4 bases and V by 7 bases; bases with no gene match: 7. This chain's CDR3 is CASEEVAGGTGELFF. In DNA form, the CDR3 reads TGCGCCAGCGAGGAGGTAGCGGGAGGCACCGGGGAGCTGTTTTTT.

The chain is built from TRBV7-2 and TRBJ2-5; no firm D call. CDR3 size: 15 residues. CDR1 and CDR2 (germline): SGHTA, FQGNSA. Trimming shortened V by 5 bases and J by 5 bases, and 18 bases separated the two germline ends. CDR3 sequence (DNA): TGTGCCAGCAGCAAAAGGGCAGTCGGGCGTGAGACCCAGTACTTC. It specifies CASSKRAVGRETQYF.

This sequence joins TRBV5-4 and TRBJ2-5; TRBD1 aligns across 7 bases. Germline CDR1 and CDR2: SGHNT and YYREEE (reference sequence). V was clipped by 0 bases and J by 5 bases; unmatched bases: 7. This CDR3 is 15 amino acids long. The CDR3, as DNA: TGTGCCAGCAGCTTGGGGACAGGTCAGGAGGAGACCCAGTACTTC. It encodes CASSLGTGQEETQYF.

This chain joins TRBV28 and TRBJ2-7; D gene unclear. Germline V gives CDR1 MDHEN, CDR2 SYDVKM. V lost 6 bases and J 3 bases, leaving 21 bases between the germline ends. The CDR3 length is 16 residues. CDR3 amino acids: CASSRTTAARIYEQYF. The CDR3, as DNA: TGTGCCAGCAGCCGAACAACCGCGGCGAGGATCTACGAGCAGTACTTC.

J is TRBJ1-1 and V is TRBV5-6; D gene unclear. The CDR3 is 13 amino acids. The germline V gene encodes CDR1 SGHDT and CDR2 YYEEEE. The V and J ends lost 0 bases and 0 bases respectively, with 3 bases between them. CDR3 sequence (DNA): TGTGCCAGCAGCTTGGTTATGAACACTGAAGCTTTCTTT. Its translation is CASSLVMNTEAFF.

V gene TRBV6-2 or TRBV6-3 combines with J gene TRBJ1-1, with D maybe TRBD1 (5 bases). There are 19 residues in the CDR3. The germline CDR1 and CDR2 sequences are MNHEY and SVGEGT. V was trimmed by 2 bases and J by 0 bases, leaving 22 bases between them. CDR3 sequence reads: CASSYVQGTVGGMNTEAFF. The CDR3 region has the DNA TGTGCCAGCAGTTACGTGCAGGGCACGGTTGGGGGAATGAACACTGAAGCTTTCTTT.